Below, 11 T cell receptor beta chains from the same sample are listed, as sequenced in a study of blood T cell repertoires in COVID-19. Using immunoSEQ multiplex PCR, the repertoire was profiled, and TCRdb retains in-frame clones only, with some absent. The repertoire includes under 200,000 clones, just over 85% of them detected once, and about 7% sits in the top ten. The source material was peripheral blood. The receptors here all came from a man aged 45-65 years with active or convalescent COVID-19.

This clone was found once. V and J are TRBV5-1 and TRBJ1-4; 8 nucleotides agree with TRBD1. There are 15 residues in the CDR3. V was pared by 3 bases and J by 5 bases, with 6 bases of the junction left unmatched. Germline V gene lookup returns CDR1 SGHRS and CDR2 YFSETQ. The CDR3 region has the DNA TGCGCCAGCAGCTCCCAGGGGGCGGTCAATGAAAAACTGTTTTTT. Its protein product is CASSSQGAVNEKLFF. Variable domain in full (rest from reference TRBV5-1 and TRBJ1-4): KAGVTQTPRYLIKTRGQQVTLSCSPISGHRSVSWYQQTPGQGLQFLFEYFSETQRNKGNFPGRFSGRQFSNSRSEMNVSTLELGDSALYLCASSSQGAVNEKLFFGSGTQLSVL.

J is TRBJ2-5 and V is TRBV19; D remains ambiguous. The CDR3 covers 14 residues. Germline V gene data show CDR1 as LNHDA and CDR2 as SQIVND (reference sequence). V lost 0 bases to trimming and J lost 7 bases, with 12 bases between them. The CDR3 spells CASSIEYGSGTQYF. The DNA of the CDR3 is TGTGCCAGTAGTATAGAGTACGGCTCAGGGACCCAGTACTTC.

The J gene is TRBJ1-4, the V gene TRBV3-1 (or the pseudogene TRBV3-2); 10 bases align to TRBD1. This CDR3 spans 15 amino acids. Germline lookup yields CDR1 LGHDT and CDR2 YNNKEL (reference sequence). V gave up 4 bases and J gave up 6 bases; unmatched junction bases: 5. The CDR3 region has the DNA TGTGCCAGCAGCCTCATAGGGACAGGGGATGAAAAACTGTTTTTT. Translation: CASSLIGTGDEKLFF.

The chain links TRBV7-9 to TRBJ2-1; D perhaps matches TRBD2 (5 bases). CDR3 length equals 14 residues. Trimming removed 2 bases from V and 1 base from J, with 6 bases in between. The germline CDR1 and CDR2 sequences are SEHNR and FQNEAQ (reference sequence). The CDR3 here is CASSLSGSYNEQFF. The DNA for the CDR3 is TGTGCCAGCAGCTTAAGCGGTTCCTACAATGAGCAGTTCTTC.

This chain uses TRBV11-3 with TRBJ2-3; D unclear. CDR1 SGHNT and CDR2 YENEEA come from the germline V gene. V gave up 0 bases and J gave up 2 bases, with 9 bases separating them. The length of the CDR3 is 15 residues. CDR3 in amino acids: CASSLDPTYTDTQYF. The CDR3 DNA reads TGTGCCAGCAGCTTAGACCCAACCTACACAGATACGCAGTATTTT.

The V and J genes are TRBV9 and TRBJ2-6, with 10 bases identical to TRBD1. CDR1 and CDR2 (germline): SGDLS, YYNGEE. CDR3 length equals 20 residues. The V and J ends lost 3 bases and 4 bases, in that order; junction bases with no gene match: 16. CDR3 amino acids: CASSAPTGTGANWGANVLTF. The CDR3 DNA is TGTGCCAGCAGCGCACCAACCGGGACAGGGGCTAATTGGGGGGCCAACGTCCTGACTTTC.

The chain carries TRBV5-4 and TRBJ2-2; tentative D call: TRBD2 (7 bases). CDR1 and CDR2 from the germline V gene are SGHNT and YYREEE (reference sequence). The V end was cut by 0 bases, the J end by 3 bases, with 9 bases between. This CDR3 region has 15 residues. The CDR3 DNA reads TGTGCCAGCAGCTTGGGCGGGGGCGACACCGGGGAGCTGTTTTTT. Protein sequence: CASSLGGGDTGELFF.

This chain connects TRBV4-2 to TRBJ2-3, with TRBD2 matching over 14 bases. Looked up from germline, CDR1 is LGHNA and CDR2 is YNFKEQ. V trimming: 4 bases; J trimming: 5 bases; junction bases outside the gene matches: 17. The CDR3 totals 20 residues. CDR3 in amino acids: CASSLSGTSGGHTREDTQYF. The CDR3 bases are TGTGCCAGCAGCCTTTCCGGGACTAGCGGGGGACACACCCGGGAAGATACGCAGTATTTT.

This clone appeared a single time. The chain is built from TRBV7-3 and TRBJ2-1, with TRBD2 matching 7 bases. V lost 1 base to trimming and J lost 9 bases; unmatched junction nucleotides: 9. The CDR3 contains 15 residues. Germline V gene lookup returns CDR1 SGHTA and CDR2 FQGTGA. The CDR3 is CASSLNIGGGTEQFF. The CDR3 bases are TGTGCCAGCAGCTTAAATATCGGGGGAGGGACTGAGCAGTTCTTC.

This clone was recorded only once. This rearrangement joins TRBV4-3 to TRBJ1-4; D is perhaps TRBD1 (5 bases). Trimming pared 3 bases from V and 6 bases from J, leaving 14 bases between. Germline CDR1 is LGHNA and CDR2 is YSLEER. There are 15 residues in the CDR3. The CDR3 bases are TGCGCCAGCAGCCAGGGGGGAGGGCGGGATGAAAAACTGTTTTTT. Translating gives CASSQGGGRDEKLFF.

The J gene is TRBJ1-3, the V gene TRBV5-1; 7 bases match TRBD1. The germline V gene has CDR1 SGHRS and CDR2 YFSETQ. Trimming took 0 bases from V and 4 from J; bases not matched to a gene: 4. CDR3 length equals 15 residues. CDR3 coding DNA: TGCGCCAGCAGCTTGGAGGGGGCAAAGGGAAACACCATATATTTT. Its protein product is CASSLEGAKGNTIYF.